A selection of T cell receptor beta chains follows, all from one sample in a study of low-dose radiotherapy and immunotherapy resistance in tumors. TCRdb reprocessed the reads with MiXCR, giving one entry per CDR3 protein. The repertoire holds 65,000 to 95,000 distinct CDR3 sequences, 18% seen once, with about 5.9% in the top ten. The starting material was PBMCs, obtained before treatment. These receptors were obtained from a male donor with prostate cancer. CDR3s include the opening cysteine and the closing phenylalanine or tryptophan. The D gene is left open where the match is weak. Clone size is shown for a subset of rows, as once, few, many or a class of expanded clone.

j_call: TRBJ2-1; clone_size: many; v_call: TRBV4-2; d_call: -; cdr3_aa: CASSQDVTEQFF; cdr3_nt: TGTGCCAGCAGCCAAGATGTTACAGAGCAGTTCTTC
j_call: TRBJ1-1; clone_size: many; v_call: TRBV27; d_call: -; cdr3_aa: CASSSIIATNTEAFF; cdr3_nt: TGTGCCAGCAGTTCAATTATCGCCACCAACACTGAAGCTTTCTTT
j_call: TRBJ2-1; clone_size: -; v_call: TRBV28; d_call: -; cdr3_aa: CASSPLIRTDEQFF; cdr3_nt: TGTGCCAGCAGTCCACTAATCCGAACCGATGAGCAGTTCTTC
j_call: TRBJ1-1; clone_size: once; v_call: TRBV13; d_call: TRBD1; cdr3_aa: CASSHYGGQSYTEAFF; cdr3_nt: TGTGCCAGCAGCCATTACGGGGGACAGTCATACACTGAAGCTTTCTTT
j_call: TRBJ1-1; clone_size: many; v_call: TRBV5-3; d_call: -; cdr3_aa: CASSLEPRPNTEAFF; cdr3_nt: TGTGCCAGCAGCTTAGAGCCAAGACCGAACACTGAAGCTTTCTTT
j_call: TRBJ2-7; clone_size: many; v_call: TRBV30; d_call: TRBD2; cdr3_aa: CAWRASGRSTYEQYF; cdr3_nt: TGTGCCTGGAGGGCTAGCGGGAGGAGTACCTACGAGCAGTACTTC
j_call: TRBJ1-3; clone_size: many; v_call: TRBV7-6; d_call: TRBD1; cdr3_aa: CASSLAPGGFGNTIYF; cdr3_nt: TGTGCCAGCAGCTTAGCGCCAGGGGGCTTTGGAAACACCATATATTTT
j_call: TRBJ1-1; clone_size: many; v_call: TRBV12-3/TRBV12-4; d_call: -; cdr3_aa: CASSFSQGFTEAFF; cdr3_nt: TGTGCCAGCAGTTTCTCACAGGGTTTCACTGAAGCTTTCTTT
j_call: TRBJ2-1; clone_size: many; v_call: TRBV7-9; d_call: -; cdr3_aa: CASSLYRVFGEQFF; cdr3_nt: TGTGCCAGCAGCTTATACAGGGTATTTGGTGAGCAGTTCTTC
j_call: TRBJ1-2; clone_size: few; v_call: TRBV7-9; d_call: TRBD1; cdr3_aa: CASSSGTGDGYTF; cdr3_nt: TGTGCCAGCAGTTCCGGGACAGGCGATGGCTACACCTTC
j_call: TRBJ1-1; clone_size: many; v_call: TRBV10-3; d_call: -; cdr3_aa: CAIKGRQGNTEAFF; cdr3_nt: TGTGCCATCAAAGGCCGGCAAGGAAACACTGAAGCTTTCTTT
j_call: TRBJ1-2; clone_size: many; v_call: TRBV4-3; d_call: -; cdr3_aa: CASSQERGLGYTF; cdr3_nt: TGCGCCAGCAGCCAAGAGCGGGGGTTGGGCTACACCTTC
j_call: TRBJ2-1; clone_size: few; v_call: TRBV6-5; d_call: -; cdr3_aa: CASSTTQTGGEYNEQFF; cdr3_nt: TGTGCCAGCAGTACTACACAGACAGGAGGAGAATACAATGAGCAGTTCTTC
j_call: TRBJ2-1; clone_size: many; v_call: TRBV27; d_call: -; cdr3_aa: CASKLPENNEQFF; cdr3_nt: TGTGCCAGCAAATTGCCGGAGAACAATGAGCAGTTCTTC
j_call: TRBJ2-3; clone_size: many; v_call: TRBV27; d_call: TRBD2; cdr3_aa: CASTTAGGPYTQYF; cdr3_nt: TGTGCCAGCACCACAGCGGGAGGGCCATATACGCAGTATTTT
j_call: TRBJ2-1; clone_size: many; v_call: TRBV19; d_call: -; cdr3_aa: CASSDPSQGNNEQFF; cdr3_nt: TGTGCCAGTAGTGACCCATCCCAGGGAAACAATGAGCAGTTCTTC
j_call: TRBJ2-5; clone_size: many; v_call: TRBV6-2/TRBV6-3; d_call: TRBD1; cdr3_aa: CASRDTGGDETQYF; cdr3_nt: TGTGCCAGCAGAGATACAGGGGGCGATGAGACCCAGTACTTC
j_call: TRBJ2-1; clone_size: many; v_call: TRBV4-1; d_call: TRBD2; cdr3_aa: CASSRILAEEQFF; cdr3_nt: TGCGCCAGCAGCCGAATACTAGCGGAGGAGCAGTTCTTC